The sequence of this T cell receptor beta chain was determined in a study of CD8+ T cells in alopecia areata (dated by TCRdb to 2016 to 2019). Regarding the complete study: To study T cell clonal expansion in alopecia areata, the researchers applied high-throughput TCRbeta sequencing to both the C3H/HeJ mouse model and human patients. On the human side, TCRbeta sequencing was run on scalp tissue and on sorted CD4+ and CD8+ peripheral blood T cells from healthy controls and from alopecia areata patients with either patchy or totalis/universalis disease. Scalp clonality was compared across normal scalp (n=4), patchy alopecia areata scalp (n=8), and alopecia totalis/universalis scalp (n=8). RNA was extracted with the PAXgene miRNA kit for fixed scalp, the miRNeasy kit for PBMCs, and the RNeasy kit for mouse skin. TCRbeta CDR3 regions were amplified by immunoSEQ multiplex PCR using 35 Vbeta forward and 13 Jbeta reverse primers.

The CDR3 measures 15 amino acids from cysteine to phenylalanine. Only the CDR3 region is kept as DNA, spanning 45 bases read in frame from base 1. For CDR1 and CDR2, the germline V gene lists SGHAT and FQNNGV. The germline V end is reduced by 1 base and the J end by 6 bases; junction bases left unmatched: 3. PBMCs were isolated by density centrifugation and stained for CD3, CD4 and CD8, and CD4+ and CD8+ T cells were sorted on a FACSAria. Scalp biopsies and blood samples were obtained from unaffected controls. Overall study outcomes, separate from this receptor: TCR sequences shared between patients were less clear than in mice, possibly partly because of HLA diversity in the patient population. Resident alphabeta T cells in normal human skin are also sequenced, complicating scalp TCR repertoire analysis, unlike mouse skin dominated by gammadelta T cells. Compared with normal scalp, lesional scalp had higher clonality and more expanded CD8+ clones, particularly in alopecia totalis/universalis, a pattern that suggests antigenic drive.

As concerns this clone: The specificity of this receptor is unknown. Base quality data are lacking; no much larger clone is found one base away.

Libraries came from the immunoSEQ multiplex PCR assay. RNA was extracted from all samples and reverse transcribed into cDNA as template for TCR sequencing. First-strand cDNA was synthesized using SuperScript III with a 2:1 mix of oligo-dT and random hexamers. A synthetic immune receptor repertoire was used to gauge amplification bias, and whatever bias remained was removed computationally. The original methods were these. Raw reads were preprocessed to remove errors, and CDR3 was defined by IMGT conventions from the conserved cysteine to phenylalanine. Clonality was computed by normalizing Shannon entropy by log2 of the number of productive unique TCRs and subtracting the result from 1. Whether scalp clones were CD4 or CD8 was inferred by matching scalp TCRbeta sequences against CD4 and CD8 repertoires sorted from blood. The table comes from immuneACCESS by way of TCRdb, which keeps in-frame sequences with V and J called. Part of the clones is missing from these tables; in studies checked, under half for an unresolved V gene and the rest for unknown reasons. V, J and clone size were drawn from that table, and D and trimming were deduced from the DNA. In all, the sample holds about 99,000 clones, and around 50% of those were seen once. The ten largest clones add up to around 8.5% of the sample.

The sequence is built from TRBV11-2 and TRBJ2-2; the junction holds 9 bases that match TRBD1. Sequences were obtained from CD4+ T cells sorted from blood. This TCR came from a human donor in good health. The CDR3: CASSLGQGGAGELFF. The DNA sequence is given as TGTGCCAGCAGCTTAGGACAGGGGGGGGCCGGGGAGCTGTTTTTT.